This TCR beta chain was captured in a study of cytomegalovirus exposure and HLA in healthy donors. The overall study: Clustering assigned about 79% of the roughly 430 genotyped donors to the Caucasian-associated ancestry cluster.

Primers: 60 Vbeta forward and 13 Jbeta reverse. Measured with immunoSEQ multiplex PCR; TCRdb has only the in-frame clones, and not every one. The repertoire holds roughly 180,000 clones, more than 75% seen once, with about 2.5% in the top ten. Trimming took 1 base from V and 5 from J, leaving 13 bases between them. The CDR3 has 15 amino acids. CDR1 is SGHRS, CDR2 YFSETQ, per germline. Sequenced sample: PBMCs. The chain combines TRBV5-1 with TRBJ2-1, with D possibly matching TRBD2 (7 bases). This TCR came from a woman in her 30s in good health and CMV-seropositive. CDR3 coding DNA: TGCGCCAGCAGCTTGAAGGGGGGGGTAAACAATGAGCAGTTCTTC. This sequence encodes CASSLKGGVNNEQFF.